This entry describes one TCR beta chain. This sample stems from a study of blood T cell repertoires in COVID-19. About the research overall: In each case, the material was cDNA or gDNA derived from T cells, B-cell-depleted T cells, or PBMCs.

Original methodology: The authors estimated nucleated cell counts from reference gene primer amplification. Repertoires were generated with immunoSEQ multiplex PCR, while TCRdb's copy carries only in-frame clones and drops some. V, J and clone size derive from that table, while D and trimming were established from the DNA sequence. The sample holds 300,000 to 400,000 clones, roughly 90% seen once. This receptor was identified in a woman aged 45-59 years with active or convalescent COVID-19. The sample was peripheral blood.

The CDR3 sequence: CASSYSISTSTDTQYF. The CDR3 coding sequence is TGTGCCAGCAGTTACTCGATTTCCACTAGCACAGATACGCAGTATTTT. The chain couples TRBV6-2 or TRBV6-3 to TRBJ2-3; no reliable D call. Looked up from germline, CDR1 is MNHEY and CDR2 is SVGEGT. V lost 0 bases to trimming and J lost 0 bases, with 10 bases between them. The CDR3 extends over 16 amino acids.